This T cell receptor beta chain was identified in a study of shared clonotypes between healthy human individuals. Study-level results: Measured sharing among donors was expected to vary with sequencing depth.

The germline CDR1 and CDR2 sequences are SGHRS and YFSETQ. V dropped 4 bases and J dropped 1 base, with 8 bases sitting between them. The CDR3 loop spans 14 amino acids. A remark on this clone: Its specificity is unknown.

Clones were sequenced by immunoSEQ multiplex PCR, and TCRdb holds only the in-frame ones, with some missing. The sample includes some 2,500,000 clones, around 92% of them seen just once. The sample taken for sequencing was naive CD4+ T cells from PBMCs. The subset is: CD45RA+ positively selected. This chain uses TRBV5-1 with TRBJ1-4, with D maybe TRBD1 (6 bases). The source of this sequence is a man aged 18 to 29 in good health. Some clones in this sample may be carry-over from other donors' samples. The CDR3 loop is CASSATGTNEKLFF. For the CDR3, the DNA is TGCGCCAGCAGCGCGACAGGAACTAATGAAAAACTGTTTTTT.